Below, 19 T cell receptor beta chains from the same sample are listed, as sequenced in a study of CD4 T cells in relation to SARS-CoV-2 and coronaviruses. The protocol was immunoSEQ multiplex PCR, while the TCRdb copy is restricted to in-frame clones and leaves out a portion. The repertoire holds about 18,000 clones, with about 81% as singletons. Antigens for these TCRs are unknown. Before the COVID-19 pandemic, during about 2011-2019, CD4+ T cells were taken from unexposed donors. The cells were cultured for roughly 11 days before CD4+ T cells were isolated. The sample taken for sequencing was CD4+ T cells from PBMCs, cultured in vitro. These receptors came from a human donor in good health.

In its sample, this clone was seen a few times. The rearrangement uses TRBV7-2 and TRBJ2-3; D gene unclear. Per the germline V gene, CDR1 is SGHTA and CDR2 is FQGNSA. The CDR3 has 14 residues. Trimming stripped 3 bases from V and 2 bases from J, with 9 bases between. CDR3 sequence (DNA): TGTGCCAGCAGCTTTTCCCAGCCCACAGATACGCAGTATTTT. Translating gives CASSFSQPTDTQYF.

The genes are TRBV9 and TRBJ1-6; no clear D. Per the germline V gene, CDR1 is SGDLS and CDR2 is YYNGEE. The V and J ends lost 0 bases and 6 bases respectively, with 10 bases between them. The CDR3 is 15 residues long. The CDR3: CASSVEVTSNSPLHF. The CDR3 DNA sequence: TGTGCCAGCAGCGTAGAAGTGACAAGTAATTCACCCCTCCACTTT. Full variable domain (missing parts from reference TRBV9 and TRBJ1-6): DSGVTQTPKHLITATGQRVTLRCSPRSGDLSVYWYQQSLDQGLQFLIQYYNGEERAKGNILERFSAQQFPDLHSELNLSSLELGDSALYFCASSVEVTSNSPLHFGNGTRLTVT.

The CDR3: CASSMWAGRGSNQPQHF. CDR3 nucleotides: TGTGCCAGTAGTATGTGGGCAGGGCGGGGGAGCAATCAGCCCCAGCATTTT. V is TRBV19 and J is TRBJ1-5, with D possibly matching TRBD1 (5 bases). The CDR3 runs 17 residues. Per the germline V gene, CDR1 is LNHDA and CDR2 is SQIVND (reference sequence). Trimming stripped 3 bases from V and 1 base from J, with 16 bases between.

The rearrangement uses TRBV4-2 and TRBJ2-1; possible D gene TRBD1, 6 bases. Trimming pared 1 base from V and 5 bases from J, leaving 15 bases between. In germline, CDR1 is LGHNA, CDR2 YNFKEQ. This CDR3 is 16 amino acids long. The CDR3 DNA reads TGTGCCAGCAGCCAAGGAACCGGGACACCGAACAATGAGCAGTTCTTC. Protein sequence: CASSQGTGTPNNEQFF.

V is TRBV10-3 and J is TRBJ2-7, with a weak D call TRBD1 (6 bases). The CDR3 has 13 residues. Germline V gene data show CDR1 as ENHRY and CDR2 as SYGVKD. With 3 bases removed from V and 3 bases from J, the gap between germline ends came to 9 bases. In DNA, the CDR3 is TGTGCCATCAGTGACCGGGACAACTACGAGCAGTACTTC. This translates into CAISDRDNYEQYF.

The chain uses TRBV6-5 and TRBJ2-6, with D maybe TRBD2 (5 bases). CDR1 is MNHEY and CDR2 is SVGAGI in the germline V gene. This CDR3 contains 15 residues. V lost 6 bases and J lost 0, with 9 bases in between. CDR3 bases: TGTGCCAGCAGGTCCCGGGGCTCTGGGGCCAACGTCCTGACTTTC. This translates into CASRSRGSGANVLTF.

This rearrangement joins TRBV7-9 to TRBJ2-7; 7 bases line up with TRBD1. V dropped 2 bases and J dropped 0; count of bases not matched to a gene: 4. The germline gives CDR1 SEHNR, CDR2 FQNEAQ (reference sequence). The CDR3 is 15 residues long. As DNA, the CDR3 is TGTGCCAGCAGCTTACTCCAGGGGGTCTCCTACGAGCAGTACTTC. As protein: CASSLLQGVSYEQYF.

CDR3 sequence reads: CASSPPGTAYVATNEKLFF. CDR3 nucleotide sequence: TGTGCCAGCAGCCCTCCAGGGACAGCTTACGTTGCAACTAATGAAAAACTGTTTTTT. This chain uses TRBV3-1 (or the pseudogene TRBV3-2) with TRBJ1-4, with TRBD1 matching over 7 bases. Germline CDR1 and CDR2: LGHDT and YNNKEL (reference sequence). The V gene end was trimmed by 4 bases and the J gene end by 0 bases; junction bases not matched to a gene: 14. The CDR3 contains 19 residues.

The V gene is TRBV18, the J gene TRBJ1-2; D gene unclear. CDR3 length: 13 amino acids. Germline assignment: CDR1 KGHSH and CDR2 LQKENI. V lost 3 bases to trimming and J lost 8 bases, with 13 bases between them. The CDR3 DNA reads as TGTGCCAGCTCACCGACTGGTCCGTGGGGCTACACCTTC. It codes for CASSPTGPWGYTF.

The rearrangement uses TRBV7-9 and TRBJ1-1; 10 bases line up with TRBD1. V shed 1 base and J 6 bases; nucleotides not matched to a gene: 2. Germline CDR1 is SEHNR and CDR2 is FQNEAQ (reference sequence). The CDR3 extends over 14 amino acids. The CDR3: CASSLGQGAPEAFF. The CDR3 DNA reads as TGTGCCAGCAGCTTAGGACAGGGGGCCCCTGAAGCTTTCTTT.

V and J are TRBV5-1 and TRBJ1-1; TRBD1 matches at 7 bases. This CDR3 comprises 15 residues. The germline gives CDR1 SGHRS, CDR2 YFSETQ. The V gene end was trimmed by 1 base and the J gene end by 5 bases; junction bases not matched to a gene: 8. DNA for the CDR3: TGCGCCAGCAGCTTGCGGTCAGGGGGTCGGACTGAAGCTTTCTTT. It codes for CASSLRSGGRTEAFF.

The V gene is TRBV28, the J gene TRBJ2-3, with TRBD2 matching 8 bases. The CDR3 sequence is 19 residues long. CDR1 MDHEN and CDR2 SYDVKM come from the germline V gene. J gave up 3 bases and V 5 bases, and 19 bases lay outside the gene matches. CDR3 residues: CASSPSSLRGSGGTDTQYF. CDR3 in DNA: TGTGCCAGCAGTCCCTCCTCCCTCCGTGGGTCGGGAGGGACAGATACGCAGTATTTT.

The CDR3, as DNA: TGTGCCAGCGAAGCCCTTGGGGGCACTGAAGCTTTCTTT. It yields the protein CASEALGGTEAFF. The gene calls are TRBV6-5 and TRBJ1-1; TRBD1 is a possible D gene (5 bases). Germline CDR1 MNHEY, CDR2 SVGAGI. With 8 bases removed from V and 4 bases from J, the gap between germline ends came to 14 bases. This CDR3 region has 13 residues.

This rearrangement joins TRBV25-1 to TRBJ2-2; 9 nucleotides align to TRBD1. This CDR3 is built from 14 residues. The germline gives CDR1 MGHDK, CDR2 SYGVNS. The trim removed 5 bases at V and 6 bases at J, leaving 4 bases unmatched. The CDR3 DNA is TGTGCCAGCAGTCATGGACAGGGGTCCGGGGAGCTGTTTTTT. This codes for CASSHGQGSGELFF. Looking up the rest from reference TRBV25-1 and TRBJ2-2 gives the full variable domain: EADIYQTPRYLVIGTGKKITLECSQTMGHDKMYWYQQDPGMELHLIHYSYGVNSTEKGDLSSESTVSRIRTEHFPLTLESARPSHTSQYLCASSHGQGSGELFFGEGSRLTVL.

The V call is TRBV9, the J call TRBJ1-5; no firm D call. Germline assignment: CDR1 SGDLS and CDR2 YYNGEE. The CDR3 is 14 residues long. Trimming shortened V by 3 bases and J by 9 bases, and 16 bases separated the two germline ends. The CDR3 nucleotides read TGTGCCAGCAGCGGAACAGAGCCCGCAGGGCCCCAGCATTTT. Amino acids: CASSGTEPAGPQHF.

The chain uses TRBV18 and TRBJ2-6, with D hard to call. The germline V gene encodes CDR1 KGHSH and CDR2 LQKENI. V lost 0 bases and J 2 bases, leaving 5 bases between the germline ends. This CDR3 region has 15 residues. The CDR3 DNA sequence: TGTGCCAGCTCACCACCCATTGCTGGGGCCAACGTCCTGACTTTC. Translation: CASSPPIAGANVLTF.

The chain recombines TRBV5-1 with TRBJ1-4; TRBD1 is a possible D gene (5 bases). The CDR3 runs to 14 residues. V was pared by 2 bases and J by 2 bases, with 7 bases between. Germline V gives CDR1 SGHRS, CDR2 YFSETQ. The CDR3 DNA reads as TGCGCCAGCAGCTTCGGGGGTACTAATGAAAAACTGTTTTTT. Translated: CASSFGGTNEKLFF.

The chain joins TRBV7-8 to TRBJ1-2; TRBD1 is a possible D gene (5 bases). Germline-derived CDR1 and CDR2 are SGHVS and FQNEAQ. Trimming shortened V by 1 base and J by 3 bases, and 15 bases separated the two germline ends. The CDR3 has 16 residues. The CDR3 protein is CASSLEAFREYYGYTF. CDR3 nucleotide sequence: TGTGCCAGCAGCTTAGAGGCCTTCAGGGAGTACTATGGCTACACCTTC.

The rearrangement uses TRBV11-3 and TRBJ2-7; TRBD1 might be the D (7 bases). The V gene lost 5 bases and the J gene lost 1 base, with 9 bases spanning the gap. The CDR3 has 13 residues. Germline CDR1 SGHNT, CDR2 YENEEA. This chain's CDR3 is CASSAGQSYEQYF. Written as DNA, the CDR3 is TGTGCCAGCAGCGCGGGACAGTCCTACGAGCAGTACTTC.